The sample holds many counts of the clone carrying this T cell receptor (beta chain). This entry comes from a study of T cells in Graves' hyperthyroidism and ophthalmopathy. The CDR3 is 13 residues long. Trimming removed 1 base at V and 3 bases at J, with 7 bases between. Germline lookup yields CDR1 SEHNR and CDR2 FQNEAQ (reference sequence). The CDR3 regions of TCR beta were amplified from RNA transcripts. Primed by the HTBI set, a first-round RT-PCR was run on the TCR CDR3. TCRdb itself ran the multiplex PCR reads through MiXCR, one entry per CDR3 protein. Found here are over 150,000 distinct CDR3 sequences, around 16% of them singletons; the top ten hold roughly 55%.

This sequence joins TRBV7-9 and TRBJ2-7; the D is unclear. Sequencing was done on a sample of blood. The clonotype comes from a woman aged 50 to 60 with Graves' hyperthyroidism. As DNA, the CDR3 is TGTGCCAGCAGCTTAGGATTTAACTACGAGCAGTACTTC. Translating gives CASSLGFNYEQYF.